This TCR beta chain was sequenced for a study of human T cells and chemical hapten exposure. MiXCR was run by TCRdb on the RACE reads, yielding one entry per CDR3 protein. The table has 20,000 to 30,000 distinct CDR3 sequences, 8.5% to 9.5% seen once. Per the germline V gene, CDR1 is LNHDA and CDR2 is SQIVND (reference sequence). The CDR3 covers 13 residues. The V and J ends lost 5 bases and 15 bases respectively, with 20 bases between them. Time point meaning: patch test 2, 6 weeks after DPC sensitization. Treatment reported: therapeutic diphenylcyclopropenone sensitization with weekly scalp DPC. This chain uses TRBV19 with TRBJ1-5; no clear D gene. The TCR was taken from a man aged 30-40 years with alopecia areata. Some clones in this sample may be carry-over from other donors' samples. This specimen consisted of whole blood, obtained in connection with sensitization to the hapten diphenylcyclopropenone (DPC). CDR3 bases: TGTGCCAGTAGTGCCGGACCGGTGACCTCTAGGCATTTT. It encodes CASSAGPVTSRHF.